One T cell receptor beta chain is described in this entry. This sample is drawn from a study of blood T cell repertoires in COVID-19. Overall study: Sites across the United States, Italy and Spain contributed samples from acute and convalescent COVID-19. The cDNA or gDNA used as material had been derived from T cells, B-cell-depleted T cells, or PBMCs.

The ends were cut back, 1 base at V and 0 bases at J, with 13 bases in the middle. Germline-derived CDR1 and CDR2 are SGHTS and YDEGEE. This CDR3 comprises 16 residues. Per the authors' pipeline: Reference gene primer amplification in the assay estimated nucleated cell counts. TCRdb's table, derived via immunoSEQ multiplex PCR, lists solely in-frame clones and lacks some. V, J and clone size are those of that table, while D and trimming were read from the DNA. The table lists some 120,000 clones, about 70% of them singletons. The chain couples TRBV5-8 to TRBJ1-2; the D gene is possibly TRBD1 (5 bases). The sequencing input was peripheral blood. The receptor was derived from an older woman with acute or convalescent COVID-19. CDR3 amino acids: CASSLTGVPSNYGYTF. DNA of the CDR3: TGTGCCAGCAGCTTGACAGGTGTCCCCTCTAACTATGGCTACACCTTC.